This T cell receptor beta chain appears in the sequencing data of a study of naive and memory T cell subsets. The beta constant-region primer was an equimolar mix of two oligonucleotides covering TRBC1 and TRBC2. TCRdb reprocessed the UMI-ligation and nested PCR reads with MiXCR, giving one entry per CDR3 protein. Among approximately 21,000 distinct CDR3 sequences listed, approximately 11% were seen once. Trimming removed 5 bases from V and 0 bases from J, with 5 bases in between. This CDR3 has 13 residues. The germline V gene has CDR1 MRHNA and CDR2 SNTAGT. This clonotype was counted ten times or more.

This clonotype was obtained from a human donor in good health. Sequenced sample: central memory CD8+ T cells from blood. The chain is built from TRBV6-4 and TRBJ1-5, with D hard to call. For the CDR3, the DNA is TGTGCCAGCAGTCTCCATAGCAATCAGCCCCAGCATTTT. It is translated as CASSLHSNQPQHF.